Reported below is one TCR beta chain. The sample is drawn from a study of human T cells and chemical hapten exposure. Described time point: patch test 2, 6 weeks after DPC sensitization. The treatment is: therapeutic diphenylcyclopropenone sensitization with weekly scalp DPC. Investigators collected blood before applying each patch test. TCRdb recomputed calls from the RACE reads with MiXCR, one row per CDR3 protein. This table has approximately 350,000 distinct CDR3 sequences, roughly 6% appearing once. Specimen: whole blood, collected in connection with sensitization to the hapten diphenylcyclopropenone (DPC). The origin of this receptor is a woman in her late teens or twenties with alopecia areata. Some clones in this sample may be carry-over from other donors' samples.

CDR3 coding DNA: TGTGCCAGCAGTTACGTACCGCATCCGGCGCCGCAGTATTTT. Translating it yields CASSYVPHPAPQYF. V and J are TRBV6-2 or TRBV6-3 and TRBJ2-3, with D uncertain. Deletions cut 2 bases from V and 10 bases from J, with 16 bases between. The CDR3 consists of 14 residues. Germline V gene sequence: CDR1 MNHEY, CDR2 SVGEGT.